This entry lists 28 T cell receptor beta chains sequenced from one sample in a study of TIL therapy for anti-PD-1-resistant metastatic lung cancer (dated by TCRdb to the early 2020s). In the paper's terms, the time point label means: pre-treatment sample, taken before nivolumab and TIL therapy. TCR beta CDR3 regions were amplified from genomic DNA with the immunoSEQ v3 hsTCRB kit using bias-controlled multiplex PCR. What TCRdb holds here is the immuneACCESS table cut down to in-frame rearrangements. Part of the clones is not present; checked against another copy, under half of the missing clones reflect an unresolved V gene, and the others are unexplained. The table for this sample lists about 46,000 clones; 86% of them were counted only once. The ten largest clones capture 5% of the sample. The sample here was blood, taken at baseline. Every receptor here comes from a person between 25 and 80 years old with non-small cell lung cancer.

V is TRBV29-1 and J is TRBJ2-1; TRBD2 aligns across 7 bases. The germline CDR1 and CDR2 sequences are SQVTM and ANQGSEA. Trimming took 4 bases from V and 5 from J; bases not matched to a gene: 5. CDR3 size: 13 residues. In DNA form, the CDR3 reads TGCAGCGTTGGGCCGGGAGGCCACAATGAGCAGTTCTTC. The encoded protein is CSVGPGGHNEQFF.

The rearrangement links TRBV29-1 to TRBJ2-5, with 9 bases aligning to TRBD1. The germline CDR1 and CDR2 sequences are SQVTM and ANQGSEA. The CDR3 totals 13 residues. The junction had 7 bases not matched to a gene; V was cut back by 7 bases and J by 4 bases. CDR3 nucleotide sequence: TGCAGCGCCAGGACAGGGGTGGGAGAGACCCAGTACTTC. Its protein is CSARTGVGETQYF.

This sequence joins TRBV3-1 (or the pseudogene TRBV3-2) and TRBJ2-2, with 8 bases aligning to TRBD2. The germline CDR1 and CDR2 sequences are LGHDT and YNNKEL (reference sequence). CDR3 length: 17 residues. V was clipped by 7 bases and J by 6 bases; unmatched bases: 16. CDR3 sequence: CASTRVNGRVGAGELFF. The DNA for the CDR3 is TGTGCCAGCACCCGGGTGAACGGGAGGGTAGGCGCCGGGGAGCTGTTTTTT.

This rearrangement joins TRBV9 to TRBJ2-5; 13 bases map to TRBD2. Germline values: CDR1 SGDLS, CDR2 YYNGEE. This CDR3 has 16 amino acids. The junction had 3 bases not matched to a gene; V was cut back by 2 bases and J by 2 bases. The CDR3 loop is CASSVATSGGQETQYF. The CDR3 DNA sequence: TGTGCCAGCAGCGTTGCGACTAGCGGGGGGCAAGAGACCCAGTACTTC.

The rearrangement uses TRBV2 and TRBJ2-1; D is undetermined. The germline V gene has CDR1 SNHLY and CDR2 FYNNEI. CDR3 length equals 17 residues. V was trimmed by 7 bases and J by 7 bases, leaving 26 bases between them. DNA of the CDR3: TGTGCCAGCATTCTCCGGGCTCTCGACTCTAACAGAAATGAGCAGTTCTTC. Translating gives CASILRALDSNRNEQFF.

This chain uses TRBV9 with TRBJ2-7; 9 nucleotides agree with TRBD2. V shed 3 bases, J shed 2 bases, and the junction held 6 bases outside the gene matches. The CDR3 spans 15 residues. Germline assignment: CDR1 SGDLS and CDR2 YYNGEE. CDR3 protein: CASSALAGAAYEQYF. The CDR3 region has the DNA TGTGCCAGCAGCGCCTTAGCGGGAGCTGCCTACGAGCAGTACTTC.

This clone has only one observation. This chain's CDR3 is CASGDRGETQYF. CDR3 bases: TGTGCCAGCGGGGACAGGGGAGAGACCCAGTACTTC. The chain is built from TRBV6-5 and TRBJ2-5; TRBD1 agrees at 10 bases. CDR1 is MNHEY and CDR2 is SVGAGI in the germline V gene. CDR3 size: 12 residues. With V trimmed by 8 bases and J by 4 bases, 1 base remained unmatched.

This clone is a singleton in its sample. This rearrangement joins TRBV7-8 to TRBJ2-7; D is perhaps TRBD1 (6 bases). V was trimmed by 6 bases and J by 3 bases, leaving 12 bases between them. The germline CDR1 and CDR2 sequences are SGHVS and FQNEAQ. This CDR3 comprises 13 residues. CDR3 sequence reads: CASRGADNYEQYF. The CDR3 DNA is TGTGCCAGCAGGGGGGCGGATAACTACGAGCAGTACTTC.

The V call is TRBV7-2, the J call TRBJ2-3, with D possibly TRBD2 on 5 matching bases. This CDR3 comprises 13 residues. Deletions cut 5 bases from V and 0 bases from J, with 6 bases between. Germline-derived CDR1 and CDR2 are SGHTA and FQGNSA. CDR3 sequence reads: CASSRGSTDTQYF. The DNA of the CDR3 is TGTGCCAGCAGCCGAGGGAGCACAGATACGCAGTATTTT.

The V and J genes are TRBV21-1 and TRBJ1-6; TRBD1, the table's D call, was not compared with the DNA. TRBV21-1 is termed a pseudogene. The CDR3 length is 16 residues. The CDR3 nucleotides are TGTGCCAGCAGCCATCGGGACAGGGCTAATAATTCACCCCTCCACTTT. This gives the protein CASSHRDRANNSPLHF.

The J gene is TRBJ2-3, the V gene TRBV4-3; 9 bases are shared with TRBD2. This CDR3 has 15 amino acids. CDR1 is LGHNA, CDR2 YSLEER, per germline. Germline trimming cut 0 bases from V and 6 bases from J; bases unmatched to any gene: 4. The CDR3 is CASSQERGGSDTQYF. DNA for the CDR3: TGCGCCAGCAGCCAAGAGCGGGGGGGCTCCGATACGCAGTATTTT.

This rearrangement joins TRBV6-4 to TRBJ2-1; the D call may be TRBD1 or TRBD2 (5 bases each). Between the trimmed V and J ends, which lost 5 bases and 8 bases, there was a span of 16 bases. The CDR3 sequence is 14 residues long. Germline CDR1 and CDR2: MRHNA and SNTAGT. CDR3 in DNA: TGTGCCAGCAGTAAAATCGGGGCCGCGGATGAGCAGTTCTTC. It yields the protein CASSKIGAADEQFF.

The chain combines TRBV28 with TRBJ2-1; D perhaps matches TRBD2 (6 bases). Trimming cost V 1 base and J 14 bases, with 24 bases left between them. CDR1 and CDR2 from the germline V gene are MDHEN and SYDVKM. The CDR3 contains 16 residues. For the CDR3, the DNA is TGTGCCAGCAGTTTATCCTTCTCGGGAGCTCCAATTGGGAAGTTCTTC. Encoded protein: CASSLSFSGAPIGKFF.

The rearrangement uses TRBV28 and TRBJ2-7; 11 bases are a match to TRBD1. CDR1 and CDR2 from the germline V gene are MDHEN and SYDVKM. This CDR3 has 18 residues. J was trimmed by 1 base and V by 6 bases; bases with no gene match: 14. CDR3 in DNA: TGTGCCAGCAGCTTCAACCGATGGGGGACAGGGGGTTCCTACGAGCAGTACTTC. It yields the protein CASSFNRWGTGGSYEQYF.

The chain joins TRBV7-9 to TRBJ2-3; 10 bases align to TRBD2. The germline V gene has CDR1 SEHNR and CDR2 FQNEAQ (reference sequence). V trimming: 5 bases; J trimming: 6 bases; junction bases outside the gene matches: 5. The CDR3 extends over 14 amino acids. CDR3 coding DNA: TGTGCCAGCAGCCCGGGGACTAGCGCCGATACGCAGTATTTT. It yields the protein CASSPGTSADTQYF.

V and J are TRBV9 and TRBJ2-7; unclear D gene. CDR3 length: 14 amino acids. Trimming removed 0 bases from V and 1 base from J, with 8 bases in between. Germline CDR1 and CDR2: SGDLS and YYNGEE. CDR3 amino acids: CASSVAGRSYEQYF. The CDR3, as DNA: TGTGCCAGCAGCGTAGCAGGCAGATCCTACGAGCAGTACTTC. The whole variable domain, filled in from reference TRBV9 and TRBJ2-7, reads DSGVTQTPKHLITATGQRVTLRCSPRSGDLSVYWYQQSLDQGLQFLIQYYNGEERAKGNILERFSAQQFPDLHSELNLSSLELGDSALYFCASSVAGRSYEQYFGPGTRLTVT.

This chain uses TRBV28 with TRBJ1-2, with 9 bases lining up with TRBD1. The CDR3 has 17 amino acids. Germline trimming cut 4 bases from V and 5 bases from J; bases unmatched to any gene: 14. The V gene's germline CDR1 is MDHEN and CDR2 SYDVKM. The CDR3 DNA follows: TGTGCCAGCAGTTCACCGGGACAGGGACCCCCTGGGTATGGCTACACCTTC. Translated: CASSSPGQGPPGYGYTF.

CDR3 loop: CASSLVDRGSNQPQHF. CDR3 bases: TGCGCCAGCAGCTTGGTGGACAGGGGAAGCAATCAGCCCCAGCATTTT. This chain connects TRBV5-1 to TRBJ1-5; 9 positions agree with TRBD1. The germline CDR1 and CDR2 sequences are SGHRS and YFSETQ. V shed 0 bases and J 1 base; nucleotides not matched to a gene: 2. The CDR3 loop spans 16 amino acids.

CDR3 in DNA: TGTGCCAGCAGCTCACGGACTAGCGGGGACAATGAGCAGTTCTTC. It is translated as CASSSRTSGDNEQFF. V gene TRBV5-4 combines with J gene TRBJ2-1; 12 bases match TRBD2. Germline loops: CDR1 SGHNT, CDR2 YYREEE (reference sequence). The CDR3 totals 15 residues. V gave up 3 bases and J gave up 5 bases; unmatched junction bases: 3. Full variable domain (outside the CDR3, taken from reference TRBV5-4 and TRBJ2-1): ETGVTQSPTHLIKTRGQQVTLRCSSQSGHNTVSWYQQALGQGPQFIFQYYREEENGRGNFPPRFSGLQFPNYSSELNVNALELDDSALYLCASSSRTSGDNEQFFGPGTRLTVL.

CDR3 loop: CASSMTGGTEQFF. The CDR3 nucleotides are TGTGCCAGCAGCATGACAGGGGGTACTGAGCAGTTCTTC. The chain is built from TRBV13 and TRBJ2-1; 9 bases align to TRBD1. With V trimmed by 5 bases and J by 9 bases, 5 bases remained unmatched. CDR1 and CDR2 (germline): PRHDT, FYEKMQ (reference sequence). This CDR3 has 13 residues.

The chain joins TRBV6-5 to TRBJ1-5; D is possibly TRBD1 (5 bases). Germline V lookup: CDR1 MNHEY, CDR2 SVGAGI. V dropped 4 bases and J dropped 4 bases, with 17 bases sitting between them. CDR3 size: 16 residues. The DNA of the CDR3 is TGTGCCAGCAGTTGGGCCAGGGTTGACGATAATCAGCCCCAGCATTTT. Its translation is CASSWARVDDNQPQHF.

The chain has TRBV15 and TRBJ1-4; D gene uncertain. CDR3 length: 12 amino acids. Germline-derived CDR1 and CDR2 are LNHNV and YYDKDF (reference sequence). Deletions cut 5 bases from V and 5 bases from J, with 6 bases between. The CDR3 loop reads CATSPGNEKLFF. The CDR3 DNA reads TGTGCCACCAGCCCCGGGAATGAAAAACTGTTTTTT.

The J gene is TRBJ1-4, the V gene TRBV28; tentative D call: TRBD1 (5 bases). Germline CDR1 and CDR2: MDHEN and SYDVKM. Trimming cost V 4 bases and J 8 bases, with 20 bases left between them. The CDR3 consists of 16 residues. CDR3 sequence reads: CASSSSAGGVKEKLFF. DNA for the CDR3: TGTGCCAGCAGTTCCAGTGCTGGGGGGGTTAAAGAAAAACTGTTTTTT.

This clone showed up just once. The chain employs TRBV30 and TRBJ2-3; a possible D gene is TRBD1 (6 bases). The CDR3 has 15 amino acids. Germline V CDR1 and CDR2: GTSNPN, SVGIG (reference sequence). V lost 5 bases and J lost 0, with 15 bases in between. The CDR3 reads CAWSQQGFSTDTQYF. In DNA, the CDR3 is TGTGCCTGGTCCCAACAGGGTTTTAGCACAGATACGCAGTATTTT.

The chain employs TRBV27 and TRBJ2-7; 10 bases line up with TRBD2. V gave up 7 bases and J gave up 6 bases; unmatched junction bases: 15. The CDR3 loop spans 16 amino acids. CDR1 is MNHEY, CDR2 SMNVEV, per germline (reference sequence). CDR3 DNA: TGTGCCAGCAACGGGCTAGCGGGAGCCGTCGTAGGCGAGCAGTACTTC. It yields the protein CASNGLAGAVVGEQYF.

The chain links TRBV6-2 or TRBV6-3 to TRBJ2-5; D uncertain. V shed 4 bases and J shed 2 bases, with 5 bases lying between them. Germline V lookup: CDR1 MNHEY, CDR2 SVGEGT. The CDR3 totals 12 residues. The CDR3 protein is CASSFVQETQYF. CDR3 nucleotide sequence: TGTGCCAGCAGTTTCGTACAAGAGACCCAGTACTTC.

CDR3 residues: CASSFGPWDTQYF. CDR3 nucleotide sequence: TGTGCCAGCAGTTTCGGTCCGTGGGATACGCAGTATTTT. The V call is TRBV27, the J call TRBJ2-3; D remains ambiguous. CDR1 MNHEY and CDR2 SMNVEV come from the germline V gene (reference sequence). The CDR3 has 13 residues. Trimming removed 3 bases at V and 6 bases at J, with 10 bases between.

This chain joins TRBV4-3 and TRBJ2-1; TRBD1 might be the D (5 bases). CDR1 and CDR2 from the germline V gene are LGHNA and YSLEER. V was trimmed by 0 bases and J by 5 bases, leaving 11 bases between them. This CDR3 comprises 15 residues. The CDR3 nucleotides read TGCGCCAGCAGCCAAGATCGACAGATCAACAATGAGCAGTTCTTC. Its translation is CASSQDRQINNEQFF.